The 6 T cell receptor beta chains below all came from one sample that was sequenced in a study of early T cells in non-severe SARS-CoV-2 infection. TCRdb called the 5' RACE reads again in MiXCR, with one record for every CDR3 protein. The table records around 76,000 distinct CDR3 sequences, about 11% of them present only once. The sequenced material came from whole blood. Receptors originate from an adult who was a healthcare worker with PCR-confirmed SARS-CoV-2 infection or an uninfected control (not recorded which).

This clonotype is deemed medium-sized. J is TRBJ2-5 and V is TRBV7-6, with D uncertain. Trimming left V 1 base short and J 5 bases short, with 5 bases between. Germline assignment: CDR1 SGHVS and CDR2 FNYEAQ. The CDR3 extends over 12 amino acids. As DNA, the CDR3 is TGTGCCAGCAGCTTAGAACTGGAGACCCAGTACTTC. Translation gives CASSLELETQYF. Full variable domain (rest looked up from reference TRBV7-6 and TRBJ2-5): GAGVSQSPRYKVTKRGQDVALRCDPISGHVSLYWYRQALGQGPEFLTYFNYEAQQDKSGLPNDRFSAERPEGSISTLTIQRTEQRDSAMYRCASSLELETQYFGPGTRLLVL.

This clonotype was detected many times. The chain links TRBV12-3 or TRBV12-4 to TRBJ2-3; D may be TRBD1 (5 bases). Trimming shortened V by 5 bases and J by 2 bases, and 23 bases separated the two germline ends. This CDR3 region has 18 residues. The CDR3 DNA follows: TGTGCCAGCAGTACTACAGGTGTCCTAACAGTAGACACAGATACGCAGTATTTT. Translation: CASSTTGVLTVDTDTQYF.

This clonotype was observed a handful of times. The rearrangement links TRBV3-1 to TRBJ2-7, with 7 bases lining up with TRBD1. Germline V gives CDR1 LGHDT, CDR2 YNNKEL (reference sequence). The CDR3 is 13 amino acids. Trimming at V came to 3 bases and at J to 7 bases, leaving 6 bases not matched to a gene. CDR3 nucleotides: TGTGCCAGCAGCCAGGGCCCACAGGGGGAGCAGTACTTC. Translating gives CASSQGPQGEQYF.

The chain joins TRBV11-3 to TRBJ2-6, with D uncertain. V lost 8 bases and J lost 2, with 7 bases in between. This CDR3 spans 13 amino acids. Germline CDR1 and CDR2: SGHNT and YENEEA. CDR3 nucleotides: TGTGCCAGCGCCACGGCTGGGGCCAACGTCCTGACTTTC. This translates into CASATAGANVLTF.

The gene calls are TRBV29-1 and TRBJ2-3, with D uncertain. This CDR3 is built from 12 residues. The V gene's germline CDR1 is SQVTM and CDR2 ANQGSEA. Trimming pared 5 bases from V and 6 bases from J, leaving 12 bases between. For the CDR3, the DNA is TGCAGCGTTCCCCTACGGCGGGATACGCAGTATTTT. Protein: CSVPLRRDTQYF.

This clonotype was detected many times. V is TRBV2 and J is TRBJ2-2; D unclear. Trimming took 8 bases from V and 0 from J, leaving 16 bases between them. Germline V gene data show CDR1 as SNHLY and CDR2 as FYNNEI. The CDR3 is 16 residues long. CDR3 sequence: CASGSLVGTNTGELFF. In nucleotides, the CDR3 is TGTGCCAGCGGGTCCTTGGTGGGGACGAACACCGGGGAGCTGTTTTTT.